The T cell receptor (beta chain) described here comes from a study of shared clonotypes between healthy human individuals. The assay was immunoSEQ multiplex PCR, and TCRdb's table has in-frame clones only and misses some. The sample lists hundreds of thousands of clones; less than 85% were seen once. After removal of 7 bases from V and 3 bases from J, the junction contained 5 bases not matched to a gene. In germline, CDR1 is MDHEN, CDR2 SYDVKM. The CDR3 covers 14 residues. Sequenced material: memory CD4+ T cells sorted from blood. Subset given: CD45RA-negative fraction. The TCR originated in a woman in her twenties or thirties in good health. V usage is TRBV28 and J usage is TRBJ2-7, with 11 bases aligning to TRBD2. In DNA, the CDR3 is TGTGCCAGCATGTCTAGCGGGAGGAACTACGAGCAGTACTTC. Amino acid sequence: CASMSSGRNYEQYF.